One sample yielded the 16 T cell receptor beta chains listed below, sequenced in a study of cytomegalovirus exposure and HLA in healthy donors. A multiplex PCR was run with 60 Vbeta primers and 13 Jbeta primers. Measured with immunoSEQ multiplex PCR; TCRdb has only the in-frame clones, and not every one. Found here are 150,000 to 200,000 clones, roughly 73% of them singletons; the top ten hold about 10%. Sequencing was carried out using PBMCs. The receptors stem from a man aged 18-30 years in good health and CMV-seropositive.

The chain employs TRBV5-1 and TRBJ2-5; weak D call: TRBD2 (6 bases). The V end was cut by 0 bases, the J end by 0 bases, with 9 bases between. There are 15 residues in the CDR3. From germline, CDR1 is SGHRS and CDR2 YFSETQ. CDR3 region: CASSLGSGDQETQYF. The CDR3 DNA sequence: TGCGCCAGCAGCTTGGGTAGCGGAGACCAAGAGACCCAGTACTTC. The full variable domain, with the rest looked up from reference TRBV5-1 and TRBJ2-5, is KAGVTQTPRYLIKTRGQQVTLSCSPISGHRSVSWYQQTPGQGLQFLFEYFSETQRNKGNFPGRFSGRQFSNSRSEMNVSTLELGDSALYLCASSLGSGDQETQYFGPGTRLLVL.

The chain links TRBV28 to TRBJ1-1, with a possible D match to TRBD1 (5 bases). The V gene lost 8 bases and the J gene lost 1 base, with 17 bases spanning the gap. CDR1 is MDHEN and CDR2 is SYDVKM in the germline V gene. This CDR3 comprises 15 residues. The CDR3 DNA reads TGTGCCAGCCCCCCGCGGCGGGGCGGGAACACTGAAGCTTTCTTT. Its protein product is CASPPRRGGNTEAFF.

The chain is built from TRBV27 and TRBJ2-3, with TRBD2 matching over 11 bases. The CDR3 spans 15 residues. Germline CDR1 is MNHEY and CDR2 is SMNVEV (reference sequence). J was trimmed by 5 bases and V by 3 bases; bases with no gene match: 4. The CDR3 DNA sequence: TGTGCCAGCAGTTTGCTACTAGCGGGAGTAGATACGCAGTATTTT. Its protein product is CASSLLLAGVDTQYF.

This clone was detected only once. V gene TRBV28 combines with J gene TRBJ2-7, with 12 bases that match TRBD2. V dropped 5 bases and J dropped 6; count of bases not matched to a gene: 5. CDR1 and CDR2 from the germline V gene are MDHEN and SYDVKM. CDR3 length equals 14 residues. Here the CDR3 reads CASSTRLAGAEQYF. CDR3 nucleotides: TGTGCCAGCAGTACCCGACTAGCGGGAGCCGAGCAGTACTTC.

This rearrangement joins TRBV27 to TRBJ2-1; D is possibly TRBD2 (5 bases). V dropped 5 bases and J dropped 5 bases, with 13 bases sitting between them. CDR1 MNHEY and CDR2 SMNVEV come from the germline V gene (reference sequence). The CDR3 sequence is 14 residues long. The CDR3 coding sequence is TGTGCCAGCAGTATCCCCGGGGTGAACAATGAGCAGTTCTTC. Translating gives CASSIPGVNNEQFF.

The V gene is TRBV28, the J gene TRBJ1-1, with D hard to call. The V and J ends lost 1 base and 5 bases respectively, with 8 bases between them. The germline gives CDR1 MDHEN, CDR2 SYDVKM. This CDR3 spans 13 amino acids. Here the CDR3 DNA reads TGTGCCAGCAGTTTATTTGGGAGGACTGAAGCTTTCTTT. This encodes CASSLFGRTEAFF.

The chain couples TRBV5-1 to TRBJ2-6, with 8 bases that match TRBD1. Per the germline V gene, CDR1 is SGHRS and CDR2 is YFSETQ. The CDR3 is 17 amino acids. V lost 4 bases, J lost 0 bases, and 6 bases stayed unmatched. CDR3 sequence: CASSRAGGGSGANVLTF. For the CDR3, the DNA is TGCGCCAGCAGCCGGGCAGGGGGCGGCTCTGGGGCCAACGTCCTGACTTTC.

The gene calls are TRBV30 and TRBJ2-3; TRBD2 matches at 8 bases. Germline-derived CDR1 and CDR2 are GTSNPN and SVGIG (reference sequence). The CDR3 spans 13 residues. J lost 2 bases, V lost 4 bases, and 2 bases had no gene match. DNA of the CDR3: TGTGCCTGGAAACTAGCGGCCACAGATACGCAGTATTTT. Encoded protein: CAWKLAATDTQYF.

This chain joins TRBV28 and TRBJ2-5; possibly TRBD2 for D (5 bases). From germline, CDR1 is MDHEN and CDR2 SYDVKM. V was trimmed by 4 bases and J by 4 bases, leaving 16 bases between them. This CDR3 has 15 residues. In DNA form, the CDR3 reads TGTGCCAGCAGTTCTCCGGGATCACCGGCAGAGACCCAGTACTTC. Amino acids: CASSSPGSPAETQYF. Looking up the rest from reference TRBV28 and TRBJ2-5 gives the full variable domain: DVKVTQSSRYLVKRTGEKVFLECVQDMDHENMFWYRQDPGLGLRLIYFSYDVKMKEKGDIPEGYSVSREKKERFSLILESASTNQTSMYLCASSSPGSPAETQYFGPGTRLLVL.

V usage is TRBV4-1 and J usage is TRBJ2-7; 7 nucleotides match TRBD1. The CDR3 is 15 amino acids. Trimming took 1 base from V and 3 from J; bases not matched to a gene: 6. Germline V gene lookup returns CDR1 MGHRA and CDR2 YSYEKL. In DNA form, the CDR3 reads TGCGCCAGCAGCCAAGCCCCGGGACAGCTCTACGAGCAGTACTTC. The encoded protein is CASSQAPGQLYEQYF.

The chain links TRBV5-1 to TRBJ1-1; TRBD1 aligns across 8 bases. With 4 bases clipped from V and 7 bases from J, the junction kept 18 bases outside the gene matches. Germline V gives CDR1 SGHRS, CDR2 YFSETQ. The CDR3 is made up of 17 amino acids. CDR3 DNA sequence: TGCGCCAGCAGCCCTAATACAGGGGGTTTCGTAATCCATGAAGCTTTCTTT. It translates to CASSPNTGGFVIHEAFF.

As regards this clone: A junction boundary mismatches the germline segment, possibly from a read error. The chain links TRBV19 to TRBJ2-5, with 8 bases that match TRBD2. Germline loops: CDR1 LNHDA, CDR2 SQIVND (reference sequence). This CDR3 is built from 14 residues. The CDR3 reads CASSSREGQKTQYF. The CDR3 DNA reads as TGTGCCAGTAGTAGCCGGGAGGGCCAAAAGACCCAGTACTTC.

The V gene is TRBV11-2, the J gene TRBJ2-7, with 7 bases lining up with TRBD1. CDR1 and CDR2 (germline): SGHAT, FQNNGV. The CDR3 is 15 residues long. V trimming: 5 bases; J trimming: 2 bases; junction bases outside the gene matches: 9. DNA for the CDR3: TGTGCCAGCAGCCGGAATGGACAGGCCGCCTACGAGCAGTACTTC. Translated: CASSRNGQAAYEQYF.

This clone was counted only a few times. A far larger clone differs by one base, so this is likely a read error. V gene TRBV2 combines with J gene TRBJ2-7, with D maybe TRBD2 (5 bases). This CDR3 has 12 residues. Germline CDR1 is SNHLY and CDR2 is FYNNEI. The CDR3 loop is CARSEGRSQQYF. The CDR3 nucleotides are TGTGCCCGCAGTGAGGGCCGTTCGCAGCAGTACTTC.

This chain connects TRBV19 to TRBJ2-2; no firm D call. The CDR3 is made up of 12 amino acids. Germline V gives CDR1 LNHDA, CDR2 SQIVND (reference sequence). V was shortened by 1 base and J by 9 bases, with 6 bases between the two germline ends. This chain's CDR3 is CASSIGDRELFF. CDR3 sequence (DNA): TGTGCCAGTAGTATAGGAGACAGGGAGCTGTTTTTT.

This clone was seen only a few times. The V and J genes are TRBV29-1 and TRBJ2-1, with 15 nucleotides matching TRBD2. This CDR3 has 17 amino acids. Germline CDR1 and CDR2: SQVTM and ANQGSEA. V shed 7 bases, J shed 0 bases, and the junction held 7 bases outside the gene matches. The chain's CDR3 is CSARTSGRAGSYNEQFF. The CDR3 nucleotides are TGCAGCGCTCGGACTAGCGGGAGGGCGGGCTCCTACAATGAGCAGTTCTTC.